This TCR beta chain originates from a study of blood T cells in healthy people across ages. Total RNA, at least 6 micrograms per sample, came from PBMCs. This clonotype was observed a handful of times. Its antigen is as yet unknown. Study-wide findings and caveats: Across the age range, TCR beta diversity per million T cells fell in a roughly linear way. Without sorted subsets, naive and antigen-experienced compartments could not be conclusively compared.

The second PCR ran roughly 7 to 12 cycles with a sample-barcoded 5' primer and J-beta primers. TCRdb used MiXCR to reprocess the 5' RACE reads, holding one entry per CDR3 protein. This sample has hundreds of thousands of distinct CDR3 sequences, with around three fifths found just once. This TCR was recovered from a man in his 60s in good health. Specimen: blood.

Here the CDR3 reads CSARDLKTGRGRETQYF. The CDR3 nucleotides read TGCAGTGCTAGGGACCTAAAGACAGGGAGAGGGCGAGAGACCCAGTACTTC. The chain joins TRBV20-1 to TRBJ2-5, with TRBD1 matching over 7 bases. With 3 bases clipped from V and 4 bases from J, the junction kept 17 bases outside the gene matches. This CDR3 has 17 amino acids. CDR1 is DFQATT, CDR2 SNEGSKA, per germline (reference sequence).